Listed here are 18 T cell receptor beta chains from one sample, sequenced in a study of shared clonotypes between healthy human individuals. Produced via immunoSEQ multiplex PCR; TCRdb's table is partial and in-frame only. The sample carries roughly 2,300,000 clones, roughly 90% recorded once. Source material: naive CD4+ T cells from PBMCs. Documented subset: CD45RA+ positively selected. The receptors originated from a man between 18 and 35 years old in good health. Some clones in this sample may be carry-over from other donors' samples.

This chain connects TRBV7-3 to TRBJ1-5; possibly TRBD1 for D (6 bases). The CDR3 loop spans 13 amino acids. Looked up from germline, CDR1 is SGHTA and CDR2 is FQGTGA. V shed 5 bases and J shed 4 bases, with 9 bases lying between them. CDR3 nucleotides: TGTGCCAGCAGCGCCGACAGGAATCAGCCCCAGCATTTT. It is translated as CASSADRNQPQHF.

The rearrangement links TRBV7-7 to TRBJ1-3, with D possibly being TRBD1 (5 bases). V was pared by 1 base and J by 3 bases, with 10 bases between. The CDR3 contains 15 residues. Germline CDR1 and CDR2: SSHAT and FNYEAQ (reference sequence). CDR3 DNA: TGTGCCAGCAGCTTAGGGCCAGGGAATGGAAACACCATATATTTT. Its translation is CASSLGPGNGNTIYF.

The CDR3 DNA is TGTGCCAGCAGCTTAGCGGGAGTTGACAATGAGCAGTTCTTC. Translated: CASSLAGVDNEQFF. The chain combines TRBV11-2 with TRBJ2-1; the D gene is possibly TRBD2 (6 bases). Trimming stripped 1 base from V and 5 bases from J, with 9 bases between. The CDR3 runs to 14 residues. Germline-derived CDR1 and CDR2 are SGHAT and FQNNGV.

This sequence joins TRBV15 and TRBJ1-2; D uncertain. The germline CDR1 and CDR2 sequences are LNHNV and YYDKDF (reference sequence). Trimming pared 0 bases from V and 4 bases from J, leaving 15 bases between. The CDR3 is 16 amino acids. CDR3 protein: CATSRDIADTLYGYTF. CDR3 in DNA: TGTGCCACCAGCAGAGATATCGCTGACACCCTCTATGGCTACACCTTC.

The CDR3 DNA is TGTGCCAGCAGCTTAGGAGGTTCCCGGAGTCAGCCCCAGCATTTT. Amino acids: CASSLGGSRSQPQHF. The gene calls are TRBV5-4 and TRBJ1-5; no clear D gene. The germline V and J ends were trimmed by 2 bases and 6 bases, with 15 bases remaining between them. This CDR3 region has 15 residues. Germline lookup yields CDR1 SGHNT and CDR2 YYREEE (reference sequence). Together with reference TRBV5-4 and TRBJ1-5, the CDR3 gives the full variable domain: ETGVTQSPTHLIKTRGQQVTLRCSSQSGHNTVSWYQQALGQGPQFIFQYYREEENGRGNFPPRFSGLQFPNYSSELNVNALELDDSALYLCASSLGGSRSQPQHFGDGTRLSIL.

The chain has TRBV11-2 and TRBJ2-7; possibly TRBD1 for D (6 bases). Trimming shortened V by 5 bases and J by 3 bases, and 11 bases separated the two germline ends. This CDR3 region has 13 residues. Germline CDR1 reads SGHAT; CDR2 reads FQNNGV. CDR3 DNA: TGTGCCAGCAGCCCGTCGGACAGCTACGAGCAGTACTTC. Amino acids: CASSPSDSYEQYF. Based on the CDR3 plus reference TRBV11-2 and TRBJ2-7, the full variable domain is EAGVAQSPRYKIIEKRQSVAFWCNPISGHATLYWYQQILGQGPKLLIQFQNNGVVDDSQLPKDRFSAERLKGVDSTLKIQPAKLEDSAVYLCASSPSDSYEQYFGPGTRLTVT.

The chain recombines TRBV7-7 with TRBJ2-1; D gene uncertain. Trimming left V 5 bases short and J 6 bases short, with 20 bases between. The germline V gene encodes CDR1 SSHAT and CDR2 FNYEAQ (reference sequence). The CDR3 spans 16 residues. The CDR3 DNA is TGTGCCAGCAGCCCGTCTAGGACGGCCGGTCCCAATGAGCAGTTCTTC. Translating it yields CASSPSRTAGPNEQFF.

V and J are TRBV5-1 and TRBJ2-1; 12 bases are a match to TRBD2. Germline V lookup: CDR1 SGHRS, CDR2 YFSETQ. Trimming removed 4 bases from V and 3 bases from J; junction bases left unmatched: 5. The CDR3 sequence is 16 residues long. The CDR3 spells CASSPPTSGSYNEQFF. The CDR3 DNA follows: TGCGCCAGCAGCCCGCCGACTAGCGGGAGCTACAATGAGCAGTTCTTC. Based on the CDR3 plus reference TRBV5-1 and TRBJ2-1, the full variable domain is KAGVTQTPRYLIKTRGQQVTLSCSPISGHRSVSWYQQTPGQGLQFLFEYFSETQRNKGNFPGRFSGRQFSNSRSEMNVSTLELGDSALYLCASSPPTSGSYNEQFFGPGTRLTVL.

This chain links TRBV7-2 with TRBJ1-3; D perhaps matches TRBD1 (5 bases). There are 13 residues in the CDR3. Trimming left V 5 bases short and J 11 bases short, with 16 bases between. Looked up from germline, CDR1 is SGHTA and CDR2 is FQGNSA. The CDR3 DNA sequence: TGTGCCAGCAGCCTCCGGGACGTCCAACCCATATATTTT. This sequence encodes CASSLRDVQPIYF.

The chain joins TRBV7-9 to TRBJ2-7, with TRBD2 matching 11 bases. The J segment lost 6 bases and the V segment lost 5 bases, leaving 6 bases of the junction unmatched. The CDR3 consists of 14 residues. Germline loops: CDR1 SEHNR, CDR2 FQNEAQ (reference sequence). DNA of the CDR3: TGTGCCAGCAGCCCATCCGGGACTAGCGGCGAGCAGTACTTC. Its translation is CASSPSGTSGEQYF.

Regarding this clone: Distinct nucleotide sequences in the sample also encode this CDR3. This chain links TRBV20-1 with TRBJ2-3; D gene ambiguous. CDR3 length equals 11 residues. Germline-derived CDR1 and CDR2 are DFQATT and SNEGSKA (reference sequence). The V end was cut by 7 bases, the J end by 0 bases, with 5 bases between. The CDR3 coding sequence is TGCAGTGTGGGAAGCACAGATACGCAGTATTTT. This gives the protein CSVGSTDTQYF.

The V gene is TRBV7-9, the J gene TRBJ1-1, with D possibly matching TRBD1 (5 bases). The CDR3 has 15 residues. Germline V lookup: CDR1 SEHNR, CDR2 FQNEAQ (reference sequence). V was cut by 4 bases and J by 0 bases, with 12 bases left in between. In DNA, the CDR3 is TGTGCCAGCAGCTACGGGGGATCCATGAACACTGAAGCTTTCTTT. Its protein is CASSYGGSMNTEAFF.

The genes are TRBV7-9 and TRBJ1-1; tentatively, D is TRBD1 (6 bases). CDR3 length: 18 amino acids. Deletions cut 1 base from V and 8 bases from J, with 26 bases between. The germline CDR1 and CDR2 sequences are SEHNR and FQNEAQ (reference sequence). The DNA of the CDR3 is TGTGCCAGCAGCTTAGAAGCAGGGGCAGGGCCCAGCAAGCGGGAAGCTTTCTTT. It codes for CASSLEAGAGPSKREAFF.

The chain couples TRBV4-1 to TRBJ1-1; 9 bases are a match to TRBD1. Losses at the gene ends were 6 bases for V and 4 bases for J; bases not matched to a gene: 6. Germline loops: CDR1 MGHRA, CDR2 YSYEKL. CDR3 size: 14 residues. CDR3 in amino acids: CASRPTGGVTEAFF. CDR3 coding DNA: TGCGCCAGCAGGCCAACAGGGGGCGTCACTGAAGCTTTCTTT.

The V and J genes are TRBV30 and TRBJ2-1; D unresolved. The V end was cut by 5 bases, the J end by 5 bases, with 22 bases between. The CDR3 is 16 residues long. Germline V gene data show CDR1 as GTSNPN and CDR2 as SVGIG (reference sequence). Written as DNA, the CDR3 is TGTGCCTGGCGCCTCCTGGGTGGCGGCCGAAACAATGAGCAGTTCTTC. It translates to CAWRLLGGGRNNEQFF.

This clone was recorded once. CDR3 sequence reads: CASSEGLAGAGEQYF. The CDR3 DNA sequence: TGTGCCAGCAGTGAGGGTCTAGCGGGAGCGGGGGAGCAGTACTTC. V gene TRBV2 combines with J gene TRBJ2-7; 10 bases fit TRBD2. The CDR3 has 15 amino acids. Per the germline V gene, CDR1 is SNHLY and CDR2 is FYNNEI. Trimming cost V 3 bases and J 7 bases; bases outside gene matches: 9.

J is TRBJ2-1 and V is TRBV7-3; D is undetermined. The CDR3 is 12 residues long. From germline, CDR1 is SGHTA and CDR2 FQGTGA. The germline V and J ends were trimmed by 2 bases and 15 bases, with 14 bases remaining between them. The CDR3 region is CASSLGGPGMFF. In nucleotides, the CDR3 is TGTGCCAGCAGCTTAGGCGGCCCCGGAATGTTCTTC. The full variable domain, rest sourced from reference TRBV7-3 and TRBJ2-1, is GAGVSQTPSNKVTEKGKYVELRCDPISGHTALYWYRQSLGQGPEFLIYFQGTGAADDSGLPNDRFFAVRPEGSVSTLKIQRTERGDSAVYLCASSLGGPGMFFGPGTRLTVL.

The chain carries TRBV15 and TRBJ1-5; no clear D gene. The V gene lost 2 bases and the J gene lost 2 bases, with 4 bases spanning the gap. Germline V gives CDR1 LNHNV, CDR2 YYDKDF (reference sequence). The CDR3 covers 13 residues. CDR3 nucleotide sequence: TGTGCCACCAGCAGAACCGGCAATCAGCCCCAGCATTTT. This codes for CATSRTGNQPQHF.